This passage covers 18 T cell receptor beta chains from one sample sequenced in a study of shared clonotypes between healthy human individuals. Here immunoSEQ multiplex PCR was the method, and the copy in TCRdb shows in-frame clones only, minus some. Of 850,000 to 1,100,000 clones listed, approximately 75% are singletons. Sequenced: memory CD4+ T cells from PBMCs. Subset described: CD45RA-negative fraction. All receptors come from a man aged 18 to 30 in good health. Some clones in this sample may be carry-over from other donors' samples.

This sequence joins TRBV21-1 and TRBJ1-3. TRBV21-1 is an annotated pseudogene. The CDR3 has 15 amino acids. The CDR3 nucleotides are TGTGCCAGCAGCAAACGATCGGAATCTGGAAACACCATATATTTT. Translation gives CASSKRSESGNTIYF.

This clone was observed a few times. The CDR3 DNA reads as TGTGCCAGCAGTTTAAGCCCTGGACTAGCGGGAGTATACGAGCAGTACTTC. Its protein is CASSLSPGLAGVYEQYF. The V and J genes are TRBV27 and TRBJ2-7; 13 bases are shared with TRBD2. The V gene end was trimmed by 2 bases and the J gene end by 4 bases; junction bases not matched to a gene: 8. The CDR3 loop spans 17 amino acids. Germline V gene data show CDR1 as MNHEY and CDR2 as SMNVEV (reference sequence).

This chain uses TRBV29-1 with TRBJ2-6, with 8 bases fitting TRBD1. V shed 4 bases and J 2 bases; nucleotides not matched to a gene: 1. From germline, CDR1 is SQVTM and CDR2 ANQGSEA. The CDR3 sequence is 14 residues long. Here the CDR3 reads CSVAQGAGANVLTF. The DNA for the CDR3 is TGCAGCGTTGCACAGGGGGCTGGGGCCAACGTCCTGACTTTC.

J is TRBJ1-2 and V is TRBV18; D remains unclear. CDR3 length: 16 residues. Germline V gene data show CDR1 as KGHSH and CDR2 as LQKENI. V lost 3 bases to trimming and J lost 3 bases, with 17 bases between them. CDR3 nucleotide sequence: TGTGCCAGCTCACCGAGGCAGTTCGTCGCGGACTATGGCTACACCTTC. Its translation: CASSPRQFVADYGYTF.

This chain connects TRBV2 to TRBJ1-3, with D unclear. The CDR3 runs 16 residues. V lost 1 base and J lost 0, with 10 bases in between. The germline CDR1 and CDR2 sequences are SNHLY and FYNNEI. The CDR3, as DNA: TGTGCCAGCAGTGAAGGGGTCAGCTTCTCTGGAAACACCATATATTTT. It is translated as CASSEGVSFSGNTIYF.

The rearrangement uses TRBV7-9 and TRBJ1-2; D not resolved. CDR3 size: 13 residues. Germline-derived CDR1 and CDR2 are SEHNR and FQNEAQ (reference sequence). Trimming took 1 base from V and 4 from J, leaving 7 bases between them. CDR3 sequence: CASSLGSPYGYTF. The CDR3 DNA sequence: TGTGCCAGCAGCTTAGGGAGCCCCTATGGCTACACCTTC.

The chain has TRBV28 and TRBJ2-3, with D perhaps matching TRBD2 (6 bases). V was cut by 6 bases and J by 5 bases, with 15 bases left in between. This CDR3 is built from 14 residues. Germline CDR1 is MDHEN and CDR2 is SYDVKM. Here the CDR3 reads CASRTAGGRDTQYF. For the CDR3, the DNA is TGTGCCAGCAGAACAGCCGGAGGGAGAGATACGCAGTATTTT.

Regarding this clone: Other DNA sequences in this specimen translate into the identical CDR3. The chain employs TRBV28 and TRBJ2-7; no clear D gene. This CDR3 has 12 amino acids. Trimming took 8 bases from V and 3 from J, leaving 11 bases between them. In germline, CDR1 is MDHEN, CDR2 SYDVKM. The CDR3 sequence is CASSPPGYEQYF. DNA for the CDR3: TGTGCCAGCTCCCCCCCGGGCTACGAGCAGTACTTC.

This clone was seen a few times. This sample includes further DNA sequences coding for the same CDR3. The CDR3 region is CASSQDSTDTQYF. The CDR3 nucleotides read TGTGCCAGCAGCCAAGATAGCACAGATACGCAGTATTTT. The rearrangement joins TRBV4-2 to TRBJ2-3; D ambiguous. This CDR3 contains 13 residues. Germline CDR1 reads LGHNA; CDR2 reads YNFKEQ. Trimming removed 0 bases from V and 0 bases from J, with 1 base in between.

The rearrangement joins TRBV6-6 to TRBJ1-1; TRBD1 aligns across 8 bases. The CDR3 covers 15 residues. Germline values: CDR1 MNHNY, CDR2 SVGAGI (reference sequence). V lost 7 bases, J lost 5 bases, and 12 bases stayed unmatched. DNA of the CDR3: TGTGCCAGCAAACTAGGACAGGGTAGTCGGACTGAAGCTTTCTTT. This translates into CASKLGQGSRTEAFF.

V gene TRBV19 combines with J gene TRBJ1-1; D possibly corresponds to TRBD1 (6 bases). The CDR3 consists of 13 residues. Germline V CDR1 and CDR2: LNHDA, SQIVND (reference sequence). V was cut by 6 bases and J by 5 bases, with 13 bases left in between. The CDR3 DNA reads as TGTGCCAGTAGCCCGAGGGGGGAGACTGAAGCTTTCTTT. Translation: CASSPRGETEAFF.

This clone was found once. The chain joins TRBV4-1 to TRBJ2-7; a weak D match, TRBD1 (5 bases). CDR1 is MGHRA and CDR2 is YSYEKL in the germline V gene. This CDR3 is built from 15 residues. Trimming left V 1 base short and J 2 bases short, with 12 bases between. For the CDR3, the DNA is TGCGCCAGCAGCCAAGTGTTTCAAGGGGCCTACGAGCAGTACTTC. It encodes CASSQVFQGAYEQYF.

V usage is TRBV12-5 and J usage is TRBJ2-7; 7 bases agree with TRBD1. Germline lookup yields CDR1 LGHNT and CDR2 FRNRAP. Trimming removed 7 bases from V and 6 bases from J; junction bases left unmatched: 9. The CDR3 extends over 13 amino acids. CDR3 in DNA: TGTGCTAGTGCCCCGGACAGGTCAGGCGAGCAGTACTTC. Protein product: CASAPDRSGEQYF.

This clone was observed a single time. A read error may produce the germline difference seen at one junction end. V gene TRBV4-2 combines with J gene TRBJ1-2; 7 nucleotides line up with TRBD1. CDR1 is LGHNA, CDR2 YNFKEQ, per germline. This CDR3 has 16 amino acids. The chain's CDR3 is CASSQDPGQTVCCPLF. As DNA, the CDR3 is TGTGCCAGCAGCCAAGATCCGGGACAGACGGTATGCTGCCCACTCTTC.

V is TRBV7-2 and J is TRBJ2-2, with D perhaps TRBD1 (5 bases). The CDR3 length is 16 residues. V was cut by 7 bases and J by 6 bases, with 21 bases left in between. The germline V gene encodes CDR1 SGHTA and CDR2 FQGNSA. The CDR3 bases are TGTGCCAGCACCATGTCGGCAGGGCCTTGGCCCGGGGAGCTGTTTTTT. This encodes CASTMSAGPWPGELFF.

A note on this clone: Other DNA sequences in this sample translate to the same CDR3. The rearrangement links TRBV20-1 to TRBJ2-1; D uncertain. The CDR3 extends over 11 amino acids. The germline CDR1 and CDR2 sequences are DFQATT and SNEGSKA (reference sequence). The germline V and J ends were trimmed by 7 bases and 4 bases, with 8 bases remaining between them. CDR3 in amino acids: CSVEPYNEQFF. CDR3 in DNA: TGCAGTGTGGAACCTTACAATGAGCAGTTCTTC.

J is TRBJ2-7 and V is TRBV10-3; D may be TRBD1 (5 bases). V was shortened by 0 bases and J by 5 bases, with 14 bases between the two germline ends. The CDR3 has 15 amino acids. The germline gives CDR1 ENHRY, CDR2 SYGVKD. CDR3 sequence reads: CAISESGRGRDEQYF. As DNA, the CDR3 is TGTGCCATCAGTGAGTCGGGAAGGGGCCGCGACGAGCAGTACTTC.

The count of this clone is one. This sequence joins TRBV9 and TRBJ2-1, with TRBD2 matching over 11 bases. The junction had 12 bases not matched to a gene; V was cut back by 1 base and J by 9 bases. Germline V gene sequence: CDR1 SGDLS, CDR2 YYNGEE. This CDR3 has 17 amino acids. The CDR3 region has the DNA TGTGCCAGCAGCGTAAGGGGGGAGGGACTAGCGGTAGGTGAGCAGTTCTTC. Its translation: CASSVRGEGLAVGEQFF.